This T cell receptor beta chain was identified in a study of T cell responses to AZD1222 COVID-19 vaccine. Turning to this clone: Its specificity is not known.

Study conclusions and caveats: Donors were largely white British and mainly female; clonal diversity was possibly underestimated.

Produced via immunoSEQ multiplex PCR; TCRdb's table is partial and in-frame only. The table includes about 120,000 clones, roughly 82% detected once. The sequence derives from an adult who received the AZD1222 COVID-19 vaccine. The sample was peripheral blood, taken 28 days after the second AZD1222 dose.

The CDR3 DNA reads as TGTGCCAGCAGCCCCCGGGGGGTGGACATTCAGTACTTC. It is translated as CASSPRGVDIQYF. J is TRBJ2-4 and V is TRBV7-9; 7 positions agree with TRBD2. The CDR3 loop spans 13 amino acids. Trimming removed 5 bases from V and 8 bases from J; junction bases left unmatched: 6. Germline values: CDR1 SEHNR, CDR2 FQNEAQ (reference sequence).